The 11 T cell receptor beta chains below all came from one sample that was sequenced in a study of cytomegalovirus exposure and HLA in healthy donors. This PCR relied on a set of 60 Vbeta primers and 13 Jbeta primers. Profiling relied on immunoSEQ multiplex PCR, and the TCRdb table lists in-frame clones only, not all of them. The table has about 150,000 clones, just under 80% seen once. The specimen sequenced was PBMCs. The receptors were sampled from a man aged 30 to 45 in good health.

This clone turned up a few times. The rearrangement uses TRBV5-1 and TRBJ2-7; 8 bases are shared with TRBD1. Germline V gives CDR1 SGHRS, CDR2 YFSETQ. Trimming cost V 0 bases and J 6 bases; bases outside gene matches: 8. This CDR3 contains 15 residues. Written as DNA, the CDR3 is TGCGCCAGCAGCTTGGGGTCCGGGACAGGTACCGAGCAGTACTTC. This gives the protein CASSLGSGTGTEQYF. The full variable domain, rest sourced from reference TRBV5-1 and TRBJ2-7, is KAGVTQTPRYLIKTRGQQVTLSCSPISGHRSVSWYQQTPGQGLQFLFEYFSETQRNKGNFPGRFSGRQFSNSRSEMNVSTLELGDSALYLCASSLGSGTGTEQYFGPGTRLTVT.

The chain employs TRBV6-1 and TRBJ2-7; possibly TRBD2 for D (5 bases). V shed 5 bases and J shed 2 bases, with 13 bases lying between them. There are 14 residues in the CDR3. Germline lookup yields CDR1 MNHNS and CDR2 SASEGT. CDR3 amino acids: CASSLRAEAYEQYF. The CDR3 nucleotides are TGTGCCAGCAGTTTAAGAGCGGAGGCCTACGAGCAGTACTTC.

The chain carries TRBV19 and TRBJ2-4; 7 positions match TRBD1. CDR1 and CDR2 from the germline V gene are LNHDA and SQIVND (reference sequence). This CDR3 comprises 16 residues. Germline trimming cut 3 bases from V and 0 bases from J; bases unmatched to any gene: 5. The chain's CDR3 is CASSIRQGEAKNIQYF. CDR3 in DNA: TGTGCCAGTAGTATCAGGCAGGGGGAAGCCAAAAACATTCAGTACTTC.

The rearrangement uses TRBV11-2 and TRBJ1-2, with 10 bases matching TRBD1. CDR3 length equals 14 residues. J was trimmed by 8 bases and V by 5 bases; bases with no gene match: 8. CDR1 and CDR2 from the germline V gene are SGHAT and FQNNGV. The CDR3 DNA follows: TGTGCCAGCAGCCATGGGGGACAGGGGAACGGCTACACCTTC. Protein: CASSHGGQGNGYTF.

This chain links TRBV5-4 with TRBJ2-7; 10 nucleotides agree with TRBD2. This CDR3 has 15 residues. Germline V gene sequence: CDR1 SGHNT, CDR2 YYREEE (reference sequence). V gave up 3 bases and J gave up 4 bases; unmatched junction bases: 7. The CDR3 loop reads CASSSGLAGEYEQYF. The DNA for the CDR3 is TGTGCCAGCAGCTCGGGGCTAGCGGGAGAGTACGAGCAGTACTTC.

This chain links TRBV7-3 with TRBJ1-3; D might be TRBD1 (5 bases). With 5 bases removed from V and 3 bases from J, the gap between germline ends came to 8 bases. This CDR3 spans 13 amino acids. Germline V CDR1 and CDR2: SGHTA, FQGTGA. The CDR3 DNA sequence: TGTGCCAGCAGCGACAGTGGTGGAAACACCATATATTTT. Translated: CASSDSGGNTIYF.

Turning to this clone: One junction end does not reproduce the germline sequence, and a read error may be involved. The V gene is TRBV7-7, the J gene TRBJ2-5; TRBD1 might be the D (6 bases). The length of the CDR3 is 14 residues. Germline V lookup: CDR1 SSHAT, CDR2 FNYEAQ (reference sequence). The CDR3 sequence: CASSLGQRGETQYF. For the CDR3, the DNA is TGTGCTAGCAGCTTAGGACAGAGAGGAGAGACCCAGTACTTC. Variable domain in full (rest from reference TRBV7-7 and TRBJ2-5): GAGVSQSPRYKVTKRGQDVTLRCDPISSHATLYWYQQALGQGPEFLTYFNYEAQPDKSGLPSDRFSAERPEGSISTLTIQRTEQRDSAMYRCASSLGQRGETQYFGPGTRLLVL.

The chain has TRBV5-6 and TRBJ2-5, with TRBD2 matching 13 bases. The CDR3 is 16 amino acids. Germline CDR1 reads SGHDT; CDR2 reads YYEEEE. The V segment lost 4 bases and the J segment 1 base; nucleotides outside the gene matches: 4. The CDR3 bases are TGTGCCAGCAGCCCCGGGACTAGCGGGACCCAAGAGACCCAGTACTTC. Its protein product is CASSPGTSGTQETQYF.

This CDR3 is CASRAGTGTDTQYF. CDR3 coding DNA: TGTGCCAGTAGAGCGGGAACGGGCACAGATACGCAGTATTTT. The chain has TRBV19 and TRBJ2-3; TRBD2 matches 7 bases. This CDR3 region has 14 residues. The V gene's germline CDR1 is LNHDA and CDR2 SQIVND (reference sequence). V gave up 6 bases and J gave up 1 base; unmatched junction bases: 4.

This chain connects TRBV19 to TRBJ2-3; possibly TRBD1 for D (5 bases). Between the trimmed V and J ends, which lost 6 bases and 0 bases, there was a span of 10 bases. Germline values: CDR1 LNHDA, CDR2 SQIVND (reference sequence). The CDR3 runs to 14 residues. The CDR3 loop reads CASSVDSSTDTQYF. CDR3 DNA: TGTGCCAGTAGCGTTGACAGTAGCACAGATACGCAGTATTTT. The complete variable domain, with remaining parts taken from reference TRBV19 and TRBJ2-3, reads DGGITQSPKYLFRKEGQNVTLSCEQNLNHDAMYWYRQDPGQGLRLIYYSQIVNDFQKGDIAEGYSVSREKKESFPLTVTSAQKNPTAFYLCASSVDSSTDTQYFGPGTRLTVL.

This chain links TRBV19 with TRBJ2-1; 11 bases are shared with TRBD2. Trimming took 0 bases from V and 1 from J; bases not matched to a gene: 11. This CDR3 is 20 amino acids long. Germline V CDR1 and CDR2: LNHDA, SQIVND (reference sequence). In nucleotides, the CDR3 is TGTGCCAGTAGTATAGATCTAGACCGTACTAGCGGGAGTTCCTACAATGAGCAGTTCTTC. This encodes CASSIDLDRTSGSSYNEQFF. Together with reference TRBV19 and TRBJ2-1, the CDR3 gives the full variable domain: DGGITQSPKYLFRKEGQNVTLSCEQNLNHDAMYWYRQDPGQGLRLIYYSQIVNDFQKGDIAEGYSVSREKKESFPLTVTSAQKNPTAFYLCASSIDLDRTSGSSYNEQFFGPGTRLTVL.